This TCR beta chain was found in a study of shared clonotypes between healthy human individuals. The trim removed 2 bases at V and 3 bases at J, leaving 10 bases unmatched. Germline CDR1 is SNHLY and CDR2 is FYNNEI. CDR3 length: 17 amino acids. Authors' methods: Because ImmunoSEQ provided only junction sequences with no quality scores, the filtering differed. The table came from immunoSEQ multiplex PCR; TCRdb's copy has only in-frame clones and leaves some out. That table furnishes V, J and clone size, whereas the DNA furnished D and trimming. Counted here are about 2 million clones, approximately 94% occurring once; the ten biggest clones make up under 1.5%. In the naive CD8 group, cells lacked CD45RO and were positively selected for CCR7, so terminally differentiated effector memory CD45RA+ cells were left out. Donors were healthy HIV-negative adults without recent acute infections or vaccinations.

The chain recombines TRBV2 with TRBJ2-7; the match to TRBD2 covers 10 bases. This TCR came from a man younger than 35 in good health. Sequencing used naive CD8+ T cells sorted from blood. The CDR3 spells CASSELGLANHFYEQYF. CDR3 nucleotide sequence: TGTGCCAGCAGTGAACTGGGACTAGCGAACCATTTCTACGAGCAGTACTTC.